The clone carrying this T cell receptor beta chain is judged medium-sized (0.01 to 0.1%). What it binds is not known. The CDR3 covers 11 residues. In germline, CDR1 is SEHNR, CDR2 FQNEAQ (reference sequence). Trimming removed 0 bases from V and 5 bases from J, with 1 base in between. At the time of active disease, bone marrow was collected from every patient. The sample is drawn from a study of read filtering for tumor transcriptome and immune sequencing. Study information: Patients were 16 to 20 male and about 14 female, mean age around 66 years, range about 47 to 80. IR-seq gave about 4.05 to 11 million TCR reads per sample; RNA-seq gave roughly 80 to 1,400. Overall study findings and caveats: The sorted CD138-negative fraction was a mixed bone marrow immune population, not purified T cells.

Molecular barcoded adaptors covering alpha/delta and beta/gamma chains were used on about 0.4 ug RNA. TCRdb called the reads again in MiXCR, with one record for every CDR3 protein. The table includes tens of thousands of distinct CDR3 sequences, 12% to 15% detected once. Material: a population of CD138-negative cells sorted from bone marrow. The chain employs TRBV7-9 and TRBJ2-5; D remains unclear. The TCR sequence derives from a donor at least 40 years old with multiple myeloma. The CDR3 nucleotides read TGTGCCAGCAGCTTAGCGGAGACCCAGTACTTC. Translated: CASSLAETQYF.